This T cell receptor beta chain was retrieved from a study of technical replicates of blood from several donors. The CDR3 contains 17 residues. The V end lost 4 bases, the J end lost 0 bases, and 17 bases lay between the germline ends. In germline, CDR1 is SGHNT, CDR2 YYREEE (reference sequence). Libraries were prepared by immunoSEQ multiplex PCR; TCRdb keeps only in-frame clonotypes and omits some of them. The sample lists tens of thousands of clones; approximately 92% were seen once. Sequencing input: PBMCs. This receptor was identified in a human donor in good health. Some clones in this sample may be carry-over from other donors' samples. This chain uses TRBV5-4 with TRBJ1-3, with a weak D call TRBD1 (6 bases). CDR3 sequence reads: CASSPQGRGTSGNTIYF. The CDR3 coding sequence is TGTGCCAGCAGCCCGCAGGGCAGGGGAACCTCTGGAAACACCATATATTTT.